Listed here are 7 T cell receptor beta chains from one sample, sequenced in a study of T-cell reconstitution after alpha-beta-depleted transplantation in children. Researchers prepared the TCRbeta library using unique molecular identifiers, the study reports. TCRdb reanalysed the PCR reads using MiXCR and keeps one entry per CDR3 protein. The table has approximately 520,000 distinct CDR3 sequences, 10% to 12% seen once. The sample in question was PBMCs, mostly from graft donor cells, obtained 180 days after TCRalphabeta/CD19-depleted stem cell transplant. These receptors were collected from a female patient between 2 and 15 years old who had a stem cell transplant for aplastic anemia, so the T cells may come from the graft donor.

A single count supports this clonotype. The J gene is TRBJ2-5, the V gene TRBV29-1, with a weak D call TRBD2 (5 bases). The germline gives CDR1 SQVTM, CDR2 ANQGSEA. Trimming took off 6 bases at V and 7 bases at J, with 12 bases between the two ends. The CDR3 totals 11 residues. This CDR3 is CSVERRATQYF. The CDR3 nucleotides are TGCAGCGTCGAGAGGCGGGCGACCCAGTACTTC.

The rearrangement joins TRBV7-2 to TRBJ1-1; possibly TRBD1 for D (6 bases). The germline V gene encodes CDR1 SGHTA and CDR2 FQGNSA. CDR3 size: 13 residues. Trimming removed 5 bases at V and 4 bases at J, with 11 bases between. The CDR3 DNA sequence: TGTGCCAGCAGCCGGGGGCAGGGCACTGAAGCTTTCTTT. This sequence encodes CASSRGQGTEAFF.

The chain is built from TRBV29-1 and TRBJ2-3; weak D call: TRBD2 (6 bases). CDR1 and CDR2 from the germline V gene are SQVTM and ANQGSEA. The CDR3 consists of 13 residues. The germline V and J ends were trimmed by 7 bases and 5 bases, with 16 bases remaining between them. DNA of the CDR3: TGCAGCGCCACTACGGGAGTAATAGATACGCAGTATTTT. Encoded protein: CSATTGVIDTQYF.

This clonotype was seen more than once but under ten times. CDR3 nucleotide sequence: TGTGCCACCAGCAGGATACTTACAGGGCAGCAGCCCCAGCATTTT. This translates into CATSRILTGQQPQHF. V gene TRBV15 combines with J gene TRBJ1-5, with D tentatively TRBD1 (6 bases). CDR3 length: 15 amino acids. V dropped 3 bases and J dropped 7 bases, with 16 bases sitting between them. CDR1 is LNHNV, CDR2 YYDKDF, per germline (reference sequence).

The chain links TRBV12-3 or TRBV12-4 to TRBJ1-4; maybe TRBD1 (5 bases). V lost 2 bases and J 2 bases, leaving 9 bases between the germline ends. The CDR3 totals 15 residues. The CDR3 DNA reads TGTGCCAGCAGTTTAAGGGGTAACACTAATGAAAAACTGTTTTTT. This encodes CASSLRGNTNEKLFF.

This clonotype was seen a handful of times. In DNA, the CDR3 is TGTGCCAGCAAGGGGGGGCTCTACGAGCAGTACTTC. Translating gives CASKGGLYEQYF. J is TRBJ2-7 and V is TRBV27; maybe TRBD2 (7 bases). Looked up from germline, CDR1 is MNHEY and CDR2 is SMNVEV (reference sequence). The V end lost 7 bases, the J end lost 3 bases, and 10 bases lay between the germline ends. The CDR3 totals 12 residues.

This rearrangement joins TRBV7-2 to TRBJ2-1; 9 bases are a match to TRBD1. Germline trimming cut 11 bases from V and 0 bases from J; bases unmatched to any gene: 11. The germline CDR1 and CDR2 sequences are SGHTA and FQGNSA. The CDR3 covers 16 residues. The CDR3 is CAARDRQGVSYNEQFF. The CDR3 bases are TGTGCCGCCCGAGATCGACAGGGGGTCTCCTACAATGAGCAGTTCTTC.